The 21 T cell receptor beta chains below come from one sample, sequenced in a study of memory CD4+ T cells and cytomegalovirus serostatus. The sort gate was single viable CD3+CD4+CD8-CD45RO+ cells for memory CD4+ T cells. TCRdb's table, derived via immunoSEQ multiplex PCR, lists solely in-frame clones and lacks some. The data contain some 56,000 clones, roughly 82% of them singletons. The sample was memory CD4+ T cells from blood. The receptors come from an adult in good health and CMV-seronegative.

The V call is TRBV6-7, the J call TRBJ2-4, with 9 bases identical to TRBD1. TRBV6-7 qualifies as an ORF whose function is uncertain. This CDR3 region has 16 residues. V shed 5 bases, J shed 2 bases, and the junction held 7 bases outside the gene matches. CDR3 amino acids: CASSPGTGRPKNIQYF. The CDR3 DNA reads TGTGCCAGCAGTCCCGGGACAGGGAGGCCCAAAAACATTCAGTACTTC.

The J gene is TRBJ2-1, the V gene TRBV4-1; a weak D match, TRBD2 (6 bases). Germline V gene data show CDR1 as MGHRA and CDR2 as YSYEKL. The V gene lost 4 bases and the J gene lost 0 bases, with 19 bases spanning the gap. The length of the CDR3 is 18 residues. The CDR3: CASSLSGAGQASYNEQFF. CDR3 in DNA: TGCGCCAGCAGCCTATCGGGAGCGGGTCAGGCCTCCTACAATGAGCAGTTCTTC.

The chain links TRBV5-6 to TRBJ2-2; D perhaps matches TRBD2 (5 bases). The CDR3 is made up of 17 amino acids. Trimming pared 0 bases from V and 3 bases from J, leaving 15 bases between. Germline V gene sequence: CDR1 SGHDT, CDR2 YYEEEE. In nucleotides, the CDR3 is TGTGCCAGCAGCTTGGTAATACAGCCCGGGGACACCGGGGAGCTGTTTTTT. This codes for CASSLVIQPGDTGELFF.

The chain joins TRBV19 to TRBJ2-1, with D possibly being TRBD1 or TRBD2 (6 bases each). CDR1 is LNHDA, CDR2 SQIVND, per germline (reference sequence). Trimming shortened V by 5 bases and J by 4 bases, and 12 bases separated the two germline ends. The CDR3 loop spans 14 amino acids. In DNA form, the CDR3 reads TGTGCCAGTAGTGTCGGGGGCCTATACAATGAGCAGTTCTTC. Its translation: CASSVGGLYNEQFF.

The V gene is TRBV7-2, the J gene TRBJ2-3; no reliable D call. Germline CDR1 is SGHTA and CDR2 is FQGNSA. The CDR3 loop spans 12 amino acids. Trimming took off 3 bases at V and 4 bases at J, with 5 bases between the two ends. CDR3: CASSLAADTQYF. The CDR3 coding sequence is TGTGCCAGCAGCTTGGCGGCAGATACGCAGTATTTT.

The chain employs TRBV14 and TRBJ2-3; a possible D gene is TRBD1 (7 bases). The CDR3 length is 16 residues. Germline-derived CDR1 and CDR2 are SGHDN and FVKESK. The germline V and J ends were trimmed by 4 bases and 6 bases, with 20 bases remaining between them. As DNA, the CDR3 is TGTGCCAGCAGCCCCCTCGGAGGGGGCAAGGGGGATACGCAGTATTTT. It encodes CASSPLGGGKGDTQYF.

The chain has TRBV5-8 and TRBJ1-2, with 7 bases that match TRBD1. The V gene's germline CDR1 is SGHTS and CDR2 YDEGEE. The CDR3 spans 12 residues. After removal of 2 bases from V and 6 bases from J, the junction contained 1 base not matched to a gene. CDR3 protein: CASSFDRDGYTF. CDR3 in DNA: TGTGCCAGCAGCTTCGACAGGGATGGCTACACCTTC. The full variable domain, its missing parts supplied by reference TRBV5-8 and TRBJ1-2, is EAGVTQSPTHLIKTRGQQATLRCSPISGHTSVYWYQQALGLGLQFLLWYDEGEERNRGNFPPRFSGRQFPNYSSELNVNALELEDSALYLCASSFDRDGYTFGSGTRLTVV.

J is TRBJ1-2 and V is TRBV29-1; TRBD1 agrees at 7 bases. Unmatched junction bases numbered 9, after V lost 7 bases and J lost 4 bases. CDR1 and CDR2 (germline): SQVTM, ANQGSEA. The CDR3 runs to 13 residues. As DNA, the CDR3 is TGCAGCGCCCTATCGGGACAGCCCTATGGCTACACCTTC. This codes for CSALSGQPYGYTF.

The rearrangement links TRBV7-8 to TRBJ2-2; D remains unclear. This CDR3 is 16 amino acids long. CDR1 and CDR2 from the germline V gene are SGHVS and FQNEAQ. V was pared by 3 bases and J by 0 bases, with 11 bases between. CDR3 bases: TGTGCCAGCAGCTTCCCCCGCCGGACGAACACCGGGGAGCTGTTTTTT. This sequence encodes CASSFPRRTNTGELFF.

The sample holds a few counts of this clone. The genes are TRBV2 and TRBJ1-1; D ambiguous. This CDR3 is 12 amino acids long. Germline V gene data show CDR1 as SNHLY and CDR2 as FYNNEI. The germline V and J ends were trimmed by 11 bases and 0 bases, with 10 bases remaining between them. CDR3 amino acids: CASEGMNTEAFF. CDR3 in DNA: TGTGCCTCCGAGGGCATGAACACTGAAGCTTTCTTT.

This clone was detected only once. The CDR3 DNA is TGTGCCAGCAGCCCGGGGGACAACTCTGGAAACACCATATATTTT. Translated: CASSPGDNSGNTIYF. V is TRBV6-1 and J is TRBJ1-3, with D possibly matching TRBD1 (6 bases). Trimming shortened V by 6 bases and J by 0 bases, and 12 bases separated the two germline ends. Germline-derived CDR1 and CDR2 are MNHNS and SASEGT. The CDR3 has 15 amino acids.

The sample holds one count of this clone. The rearrangement uses TRBV28 and TRBJ2-1; no reliable D call. The CDR3 covers 15 residues. Germline loops: CDR1 MDHEN, CDR2 SYDVKM. V was cut by 2 bases and J by 6 bases, with 14 bases left in between. CDR3 sequence reads: CASSLRVQRANEQFF. The CDR3 DNA is TGTGCCAGCAGTTTAAGGGTACAGCGCGCCAATGAGCAGTTCTTC.

This clone was seen a few times. CDR3 loop: CASTSAGGASNQPQHF. The CDR3 DNA follows: TGTGCCAGCACCTCTGCGGGGGGGGCGAGCAATCAGCCCCAGCATTTT. The rearrangement joins TRBV6-6 to TRBJ1-5; weak D call: TRBD1 (6 bases). This CDR3 spans 16 amino acids. Germline V lookup: CDR1 MNHNY, CDR2 SVGAGI (reference sequence). Trimming stripped 7 bases from V and 1 base from J, with 17 bases between.

The chain recombines TRBV5-4 with TRBJ2-1, with TRBD2 as a possible D gene (5 bases). CDR3 size: 14 residues. Trimming removed 4 bases from V and 7 bases from J, with 15 bases in between. The germline gives CDR1 SGHNT, CDR2 YYREEE (reference sequence). The CDR3 loop reads CASSPSGRSNEQFF. The CDR3 DNA reads as TGTGCCAGCAGCCCAAGCGGTAGGTCTAATGAGCAGTTCTTC.

V gene TRBV5-6 combines with J gene TRBJ2-1; TRBD2 matches at 13 bases. The CDR3 runs to 15 residues. Losses at the gene ends were 4 bases for V and 4 bases for J; bases not matched to a gene: 2. Germline CDR1 is SGHDT and CDR2 is YYEEEE. The CDR3 DNA sequence: TGTGCCAGCAGCCCGACTAGCGGGGGGTACAATGAGCAGTTCTTC. This codes for CASSPTSGGYNEQFF.

This sequence joins TRBV6-1 and TRBJ1-2, with TRBD1 identical over 7 bases. The CDR3 runs 14 residues. Trimming cost V 6 bases and J 7 bases; bases outside gene matches: 11. Germline V lookup: CDR1 MNHNS, CDR2 SASEGT. The CDR3, as DNA: TGTGCCAGCAGCCCAAGGACAGGTCAGGGTGGCTACACCTTC. Translation gives CASSPRTGQGGYTF.

This rearrangement joins TRBV28 to TRBJ2-7, with D possibly TRBD1 on 6 matching bases. V lost 4 bases and J lost 1, with 8 bases in between. The CDR3 contains 13 residues. Germline V gene sequence: CDR1 MDHEN, CDR2 SYDVKM. The CDR3 reads CASSSGHSYEQYF. DNA of the CDR3: TGTGCCAGCAGTTCGGGACATTCCTACGAGCAGTACTTC. The full variable domain, rest sourced from reference TRBV28 and TRBJ2-7, is DVKVTQSSRYLVKRTGEKVFLECVQDMDHENMFWYRQDPGLGLRLIYFSYDVKMKEKGDIPEGYSVSREKKERFSLILESASTNQTSMYLCASSSGHSYEQYFGPGTRLTVT.

The genes are TRBV7-6 and TRBJ2-2; D unresolved. Germline CDR1 SGHVS, CDR2 FNYEAQ. Trimming left V 5 bases short and J 6 bases short, with 16 bases between. The CDR3 loop spans 15 amino acids. DNA of the CDR3: TGTGCCAGCAGCCCCTTGGGGATGACCTCCGGGGAGCTGTTTTTT. Translating gives CASSPLGMTSGELFF.

This clone was observed a handful of times. The chain is built from TRBV10-3 and TRBJ1-1; 7 positions match TRBD1. The CDR3 has 12 residues. V lost 3 bases, J lost 12 bases, and 7 bases stayed unmatched. Germline CDR1 ENHRY, CDR2 SYGVKD. The DNA for the CDR3 is TGTGCCATCAGTGAAGAGGGACAGAGAACTTTCTTT. Its protein product is CAISEEGQRTFF.

The rearrangement uses TRBV14 and TRBJ2-3; D call uncertain. V lost 3 bases, J lost 4 bases, and 14 bases lay in between. This CDR3 has 15 amino acids. CDR1 is SGHDN, CDR2 FVKESK, per germline. The CDR3 nucleotides read TGTGCCAGCAGCCACATCGGAGAGTTCTCAGATACGCAGTATTTT. Protein product: CASSHIGEFSDTQYF.

The rearrangement joins TRBV19 to TRBJ1-5; TRBD1 aligns across 7 bases. The CDR3 consists of 16 residues. V was pared by 7 bases and J by 2 bases, with 11 bases of the junction left unmatched. The germline gives CDR1 LNHDA, CDR2 SQIVND (reference sequence). The CDR3 nucleotides are TGTGCCAGTAACACCCGACAGGGCCCCGGCAATCAGCCCCAGCATTTT. Its protein is CASNTRQGPGNQPQHF.